The 5 T cell receptor beta chains given below trace back to one sample, sequenced in a study of memory CD4+ T cells and cytomegalovirus serostatus. Profiling relied on immunoSEQ multiplex PCR, and the TCRdb table lists in-frame clones only, not all of them. The sample carries over 40,000 clones, around 78% recorded once. The sort gate was single viable CD3+CD4+CD8-CD45RO+ cells for memory CD4+ T cells. The specimen was memory CD4+ T cells from blood. These TCRs come from an adult in good health and CMV-seronegative.

This chain uses TRBV6-6 with TRBJ2-7; D gene unclear. The CDR3 totals 16 residues. The germline V gene encodes CDR1 MNHNY and CDR2 SVGAGI (reference sequence). Trimming pared 0 bases from V and 2 bases from J, leaving 14 bases between. CDR3 in DNA: TGTGCCAGCAGTTACTCGATCGGTAGCATAGCCTACGAGCAGTACTTC. Its protein is CASSYSIGSIAYEQYF.

In DNA form, the CDR3 reads TGTGCCAGCAGCTTCGCAGGCTCCTACGAGCAGTACTTC. Translating it yields CASSFAGSYEQYF. The rearrangement links TRBV11-3 to TRBJ2-7, with unresolved D. CDR3 length: 13 residues. Germline V gene sequence: CDR1 SGHNT, CDR2 YENEEA. The V end was cut by 3 bases, the J end by 0 bases, with 6 bases between. Filled out from reference TRBV11-3 and TRBJ2-7, the complete variable domain reads EAGVVQSPRYKIIEKKQPVAFWCNPISGHNTLYWYLQNLGQGPELLIRYENEEAVDDSQLPKDRFSAERLKGVDSTLKIQPAELGDSAVYLCASSFAGSYEQYFGPGTRLTVT.

A few counts support this clone. This sequence joins TRBV19 and TRBJ1-5; TRBD1 aligns across 9 bases. CDR1 is LNHDA and CDR2 is SQIVND in the germline V gene (reference sequence). V shed 3 bases, J shed 5 bases, and the junction held 11 bases outside the gene matches. The CDR3 is 17 residues long. The CDR3 sequence: CASSIGWTGEIHQPQHF. CDR3 sequence (DNA): TGTGCCAGTAGTATTGGGTGGACAGGGGAGATTCATCAGCCCCAGCATTTT.

This chain uses TRBV29-1 with TRBJ2-3, with a weak D call TRBD2 (6 bases). Trimming cost V 3 bases and J 5 bases, with 9 bases left between them. CDR1 SQVTM and CDR2 ANQGSEA come from the germline V gene. This CDR3 has 12 residues. The CDR3 DNA reads as TGCAGCGTTGAGGGGGGTGAAGATACGCAGTATTTT. The encoded protein is CSVEGGEDTQYF.

Only a few counts were recorded for this clone. This sequence joins TRBV30 and TRBJ2-3, with 10 bases aligning to TRBD1. With V trimmed by 0 bases and J by 5 bases, 11 bases remained unmatched. The CDR3 contains 17 residues. Germline V gene lookup returns CDR1 GTSNPN and CDR2 SVGIG (reference sequence). CDR3 region: CAWSVRVRQGAGDTQYF. The CDR3 region has the DNA TGTGCCTGGAGTGTACGGGTTAGACAGGGGGCTGGAGATACGCAGTATTTT.